This T cell receptor (beta chain) was recorded in a study of OX40 agonist ivuxolimab in advanced cancers. Worth noting for this clone: The antigen remains undetermined.

The V end was cut by 7 bases, the J end by 7 bases, with 20 bases between. Germline values: CDR1 SGHRS, CDR2 YFSETQ. The CDR3 contains 14 residues. The study's findings and limits: Relative to CD4+, CD8+ T cells held more expanded clones on average.

The protocol was immunoSEQ multiplex PCR, while the TCRdb copy is restricted to in-frame clones and leaves out a portion. The sample has about 82,000 clones, 92% seen once; the top ten hold 7% to 9.5%. Blood draws occurred at baseline, cycle 4 day 1, and cycle 7 day 1. The rearrangement uses TRBV5-1 and TRBJ1-1; D may be TRBD1 (5 bases). The sample consisted of CD4+ or CD8+ T cells sorted from blood, taken in a trial of the OX40 agonist ivuxolimab. The clonotype originates from an adult with an advanced solid tumor such as melanoma, head and neck, liver or kidney cancer. CDR3: CASRSWDGGSEAFF. In DNA, the CDR3 is TGCGCCAGCCGCTCTTGGGACGGCGGGAGTGAAGCTTTCTTT.